The TCR beta chain described here comes from a study of blood T cell repertoires in COVID-19. Here immunoSEQ multiplex PCR was the method, and the copy in TCRdb shows in-frame clones only, minus some. This sample has 300,000 or so clones; 85% to 90% occur once, and the top ten carry 10%. Trimming removed 6 bases from V and 1 base from J, with 9 bases in between. This CDR3 has 13 residues. Germline CDR1 reads MNHEY; CDR2 reads SVGAGI. The chain joins TRBV6-5 to TRBJ1-1; possible D gene TRBD1, 6 bases. Sequencing was carried out using PBMCs or T cells enriched from blood (not recorded which). This TCR came from a woman aged 18-29 years who had recovered from COVID-19. In DNA, the CDR3 is TGTGCCAGCAGCTTGGGACAGAACACTGAAGCTTTCTTT. The encoded protein is CASSLGQNTEAFF.